This paragraph reports one TCR beta chain. Its specificity is not known. This specimen comes from a study of cytomegalovirus exposure and HLA in healthy donors. Primers included in the PCR were 60 Vbeta and 13 Jbeta primers. Sequencing was performed with immunoSEQ multiplex PCR; in TCRdb, only in-frame clones are kept and a portion is missing. In the table there are approximately 160,000 clones, about three quarters of which are singletons. Broader study findings: Productive rates of about 90% or about 30% were seen for most TCR beta V segments in an earlier analysis.

The study sampled nominally healthy donors, though unrecorded immune exposures were likely. The TCR was taken from a woman in her forties in good health and CMV-seropositive. Sequenced material: PBMCs.

The CDR3 coding sequence is TGTGCCAGCAGTTCAGCCGGGACAGGGGTTAGCGGGGAGCTGTTTTTT. It translates to CASSSAGTGVSGELFF. The gene calls are TRBV28 and TRBJ2-2; 10 nucleotides line up with TRBD1. Trimming removed 4 bases from V and 7 bases from J; junction bases left unmatched: 9. In germline, CDR1 is MDHEN, CDR2 SYDVKM. The CDR3 consists of 16 residues.